One and the same sample provided the 30 T cell receptor beta chains below, sequenced in a study of shared clonotypes between healthy human individuals. This table comes from immunoSEQ multiplex PCR, and its TCRdb copy is limited to in-frame clones, with some not included. The sample comprises about 490,000 clones, 70% to 80% of which are singletons, and over 10% rests with the top ten. The sequencing input was PBMCs. Source of these receptors: a woman between 40 and 55 years old in good health. Some clones in this sample may be carry-over from other donors' samples.

V usage is TRBV6-1 and J usage is TRBJ2-1, with 8 positions matching TRBD2. The germline gives CDR1 MNHNS, CDR2 SASEGT. The junction had 7 bases not matched to a gene; V was cut back by 6 bases and J by 9 bases. The CDR3 has 13 residues. The CDR3 region has the DNA TGTGCCAGCAGACGGACTAGCCGGGGTGAGCAGTTCTTC. Translated, it gives CASRRTSRGEQFF.

This clone was recorded a few times. This rearrangement joins TRBV30 to TRBJ1-1; D unresolved. V lost 0 bases and J lost 6, with 8 bases in between. Germline V CDR1 and CDR2: GTSNPN, SVGIG (reference sequence). The CDR3 is 12 residues long. CDR3 DNA: TGTGCCTGGAGTGTCATGATGGCTGAAGCTTTCTTT. This codes for CAWSVMMAEAFF.

This clone came up many times. J is TRBJ2-5 and V is TRBV19, with 11 nucleotides matching TRBD1. The DNA end is more similar to TRBJ2-7, so the J call may be wrong. The CDR3 is 16 amino acids. CDR1 is LNHDA and CDR2 is SQIVND in the germline V gene (reference sequence). The CDR3 bases are TGTGCCAGTAGTGTCACCGGGACAGGGGGTTCCTACGAGCAGTACTTC. This encodes CASSVTGTGGSYEQYF.

CDR3 DNA sequence: TGTGCCAGCTCACCACCGATGGCAGGCGCTGGCGAGCAGTACTTC. Amino acid sequence: CASSPPMAGAGEQYF. V usage is TRBV18 and J usage is TRBJ2-7; D gene ambiguous. The germline CDR1 and CDR2 sequences are KGHSH and LQKENI. The CDR3 contains 15 residues. Trimming left V 0 bases short and J 6 bases short, with 15 bases between.

This chain connects TRBV9 to TRBJ2-7; D gene ambiguous. Per germline, CDR1 SGDLS and CDR2 YYNGEE. Trimming cost V 0 bases and J 5 bases, with 12 bases left between them. CDR3 size: 14 residues. The DNA of the CDR3 is TGTGCCAGCAGCGTAGGTGTTAGCAGCGACGAGCAGTACTTC. This gives the protein CASSVGVSSDEQYF.

This clone was detected once. The chain employs TRBV28 and TRBJ1-5, with 7 bases matching TRBD1. In germline, CDR1 is MDHEN, CDR2 SYDVKM. There are 13 residues in the CDR3. Losses at the gene ends were 10 bases for V and 3 bases for J; bases not matched to a gene: 6. The CDR3 loop reads CANQQGLNQPQHF. CDR3 nucleotides: TGTGCCAATCAACAGGGGCTCAATCAGCCCCAGCATTTT.

V usage is TRBV7-8 and J usage is TRBJ2-1; D is unclear. V was clipped by 5 bases and J by 8 bases, with 13 bases between them. The length of the CDR3 is 13 residues. Germline CDR1 SGHVS, CDR2 FQNEAQ. The chain's CDR3 is CASSLSLIDEQFF. The CDR3, as DNA: TGTGCCAGCAGCCTTAGCCTGATCGATGAGCAGTTCTTC.

Comment on this clone: A far larger clone is one base from this, pointing to a likely read error. Other DNA sequences of this sample code for an identical CDR3. This chain links TRBV2 with TRBJ1-2; D is undetermined. This CDR3 is 12 amino acids long. Germline V gene lookup returns CDR1 SNHLY and CDR2 FYNNEI. The CDR3 reads CASIAVGGGYTF. CDR3 coding DNA: TGCGCCAGCATAGCGGTAGGAGGTGGCTACACCTTC.

This clone was recorded once. The chain couples TRBV4-3 to TRBJ2-7; TRBD2 is a possible D gene (7 bases). The V gene's germline CDR1 is LGHNA and CDR2 YSLEER. This CDR3 contains 16 residues. Between the trimmed V and J ends, which lost 0 bases and 5 bases, there was a span of 17 bases. CDR3 loop: CASSQEEGGGFHEQYF. CDR3 in DNA: TGCGCCAGCAGCCAAGAAGAGGGGGGAGGGTTTCACGAGCAGTACTTC.

Remarks on this clone: Other DNA sequences in the same sample also yield this CDR3. The chain couples TRBV27 to TRBJ2-7, with TRBD2 matching over 10 bases. Germline V gene lookup returns CDR1 MNHEY and CDR2 SMNVEV (reference sequence). The CDR3 spans 16 residues. The V segment lost 1 base and the J segment 2 bases; nucleotides outside the gene matches: 5. CDR3 DNA: TGTGCCAGCAGTTTATTCGGGACTAGCGCCCCCTACGAGCAGTACTTC. Translating gives CASSLFGTSAPYEQYF.

This clone was seen a single time. J is TRBJ2-3 and V is TRBV9; tentative D call: TRBD2 (6 bases). V was shortened by 2 bases and J by 0 bases, with 10 bases between the two germline ends. The CDR3 runs 15 residues. CDR1 and CDR2 from the germline V gene are SGDLS and YYNGEE. The CDR3 DNA reads as TGTGCCAGCAGCGTGGCGGGAACAAGCACAGATACGCAGTATTTT. This sequence encodes CASSVAGTSTDTQYF.

The chain carries TRBV19 and TRBJ1-5; 8 bases match TRBD1. The germline V gene has CDR1 LNHDA and CDR2 SQIVND (reference sequence). J lost 4 bases, V lost 8 bases, and 13 bases had no gene match. The CDR3 is made up of 16 amino acids. For the CDR3, the DNA is TGTGCCAGTCTCAGGGGGCGCGGGGGTGGTAATCAGCCCCAGCATTTT. Translation gives CASLRGRGGGNQPQHF.

The chain joins TRBV9 to TRBJ2-1, with D tentatively TRBD1 or TRBD2 (6 bases each). Trimming stripped 0 bases from V and 0 bases from J, with 7 bases between. In germline, CDR1 is SGDLS, CDR2 YYNGEE. The CDR3 loop spans 15 amino acids. CDR3 amino acids: CASSVAGASYNEQFF. The CDR3 DNA follows: TGTGCCAGCAGCGTAGCGGGGGCCTCCTACAATGAGCAGTTCTTC.

Of note for this clone: Other DNA sequences in this sample translate to the same CDR3. The rearrangement uses TRBV18 and TRBJ1-5, with TRBD1 matching over 9 bases. V gave up 3 bases and J gave up 4 bases; unmatched junction bases: 1. CDR3 size: 14 residues. CDR1 is KGHSH and CDR2 is LQKENI in the germline V gene. The DNA of the CDR3 is TGTGCCAGCTCACCCGGGACAGGGAATCAGCCCCAGCATTTT. Amino acid sequence: CASSPGTGNQPQHF.

This clone was picked up a small number of times. The chain has TRBV27 and TRBJ2-2; 7 positions match TRBD1. Germline-derived CDR1 and CDR2 are MNHEY and SMNVEV (reference sequence). This CDR3 contains 15 residues. The junction had 0 bases not matched to a gene; V was cut back by 1 base and J by 1 base. CDR3 coding DNA: TGTGCCAGCAGTTTATGGACAGGGAACACCGGGGAGCTGTTTTTT. It codes for CASSLWTGNTGELFF.

The gene calls are TRBV9 and TRBJ2-1; 10 bases are shared with TRBD2. Losses at the gene ends were 4 bases for V and 9 bases for J; bases not matched to a gene: 13. The length of the CDR3 is 16 residues. Per germline, CDR1 SGDLS and CDR2 YYNGEE. CDR3 sequence: CASSQRGLAGALEQFF. CDR3 nucleotide sequence: TGTGCCAGCAGCCAAAGGGGGCTAGCGGGGGCACTTGAGCAGTTCTTC.

The chain couples TRBV30 to TRBJ1-4; no definite D call. Germline loops: CDR1 GTSNPN, CDR2 SVGIG (reference sequence). The ends were cut back, 5 bases at V and 2 bases at J, with 9 bases in the middle. The CDR3 covers 13 residues. The CDR3: CAWSAGTNEKLFF. The DNA for the CDR3 is TGTGCCTGGTCGGCCGGGACTAATGAAAAACTGTTTTTT.

This chain joins TRBV6-6 and TRBJ1-5; a possible D gene is TRBD1 (6 bases). CDR1 is MNHNY, CDR2 SVGAGI, per germline (reference sequence). The V end lost 7 bases, the J end lost 2 bases, and 15 bases lay between the germline ends. This CDR3 spans 15 amino acids. The CDR3 DNA follows: TGTGCCAGCACCCGAGGGGGAATCGGCAATCAGCCCCAGCATTTT. The encoded protein is CASTRGGIGNQPQHF.

The V call is TRBV18, the J call TRBJ2-3, with 10 bases fitting TRBD2. The ends lost 5 bases at V and 3 bases at J; junction bases unmatched: 5. This CDR3 has 15 residues. In germline, CDR1 is KGHSH, CDR2 LQKENI. Written as DNA, the CDR3 is TGTGCCAGCTCAGAAGCGGGAGGGCCAACAGATACGCAGTATTTT. Translation gives CASSEAGGPTDTQYF.

The V call is TRBV6-1, the J call TRBJ2-1; D is uncertain. V lost 1 base to trimming and J lost 2 bases, with 9 bases between them. Germline CDR1 reads MNHNS; CDR2 reads SASEGT. The CDR3 totals 15 residues. The CDR3 DNA reads as TGTGCCAGCAGTGAAGAAGCGCAGCCCTACAATGAGCAGTTCTTC. Amino acids: CASSEEAQPYNEQFF.

The table lists this clone with a few counts. The rearrangement joins TRBV7-9 to TRBJ2-7, with 8 nucleotides matching TRBD2. Germline loops: CDR1 SEHNR, CDR2 FQNEAQ (reference sequence). Losses at the gene ends were 4 bases for V and 3 bases for J; bases not matched to a gene: 5. CDR3 length: 14 residues. The CDR3 is CASSSRSGNYEQYF. The CDR3 region has the DNA TGTGCCAGCAGCTCCCGTAGCGGGAACTACGAGCAGTACTTC.

The chain links TRBV2 to TRBJ2-4, with 9 bases that match TRBD1. The CDR3 is 16 residues long. The ends lost 7 bases at V and 1 base at J; junction bases unmatched: 8. Germline CDR1 reads SNHLY; CDR2 reads FYNNEI. The CDR3 here is CASTQDRGVAKNIQYF. The CDR3 DNA follows: TGTGCCAGCACTCAAGACAGGGGGGTGGCCAAAAACATTCAGTACTTC. Based on the CDR3 plus reference TRBV2 and TRBJ2-4, the full variable domain is EPEVTQTPSHQVTQMGQEVILRCVPISNHLYFYWYRQILGQKVEFLVSFYNNEISEKSEIFDDQFSVERPDGSNFTLKIRSTKLEDSAMYFCASTQDRGVAKNIQYFGAGTRLSVL.

As DNA, the CDR3 is TGCGCCAGCAGTCCTGGGGACTTTAGCACAGATACGCAGTATTTT. Protein: CASSPGDFSTDTQYF. J is TRBJ2-3 and V is TRBV10-1; TRBD2 might be the D (6 bases). V was pared by 5 bases and J by 0 bases, with 12 bases between. The germline V gene has CDR1 WNHNN and CDR2 SYGVQD (reference sequence). The CDR3 is 15 residues long.

A single count supports this clone. The CDR3 DNA reads as TGTGCCAGCAGCTTCTCCTATGTTGGTGAAGCTTTCTTT. This sequence encodes CASSFSYVGEAFF. This chain links TRBV5-5 with TRBJ1-1; no clear D. This CDR3 has 13 amino acids. The germline gives CDR1 SGHKS, CDR2 YYEKEE (reference sequence). The ends were cut back, 2 bases at V and 7 bases at J, with 12 bases in the middle.

This clone turned up a few times. CDR3 region: CASSPRTGGPHEQYF. The CDR3 DNA reads TGTGCCAGCAGTCCACGGACGGGCGGCCCCCACGAGCAGTACTTC. The V call is TRBV25-1, the J call TRBJ2-5; D remains unclear. The J call may be incorrect, as the DNA end agrees better with TRBJ2-7. The germline V gene encodes CDR1 MGHDK and CDR2 SYGVNS. CDR3 size: 15 residues.

J is TRBJ2-3 and V is TRBV5-1, with TRBD1 matching 7 bases. Germline lookup yields CDR1 SGHRS and CDR2 YFSETQ. V lost 10 bases and J lost 0; bases outside the gene matches: 5. This CDR3 spans 13 amino acids. CDR3 DNA: TGCGCCGGACCACAGGGGAGCACAGATACGCAGTATTTT. This codes for CAGPQGSTDTQYF. The entire variable domain, with the rest obtained from reference TRBV5-1 and TRBJ2-3, is as follows: KAGVTQTPRYLIKTRGQQVTLSCSPISGHRSVSWYQQTPGQGLQFLFEYFSETQRNKGNFPGRFSGRQFSNSRSEMNVSTLELGDSALYLCAGPQGSTDTQYFGPGTRLTVL.

V is TRBV28 and J is TRBJ2-2; 12 bases match TRBD1. The CDR3 is 16 amino acids. With 4 bases clipped from V and 11 bases from J, the junction kept 11 bases outside the gene matches. Germline V CDR1 and CDR2: MDHEN, SYDVKM. This CDR3 reads CASSYPRDRGRFELFF. In DNA, the CDR3 is TGTGCCAGCAGTTACCCCCGGGACAGGGGGCGCTTCGAGCTGTTTTTT.

The chain has TRBV28 and TRBJ2-4, with 8 nucleotides matching TRBD2. The CDR3 runs 15 residues. Trimming cost V 3 bases and J 4 bases; bases outside gene matches: 5. Germline assignment: CDR1 MDHEN and CDR2 SYDVKM. The CDR3 nucleotides are TGTGCCAGCAGTTTTCTTTCGGGAGGGAAAAACATTCAGTACTTC. This sequence encodes CASSFLSGGKNIQYF.

This CDR3 is CASSPEDRVRNYGYTF. CDR3 nucleotides: TGCGCCAGCAGCCCCGAGGACAGGGTAAGGAACTATGGCTACACCTTC. This chain links TRBV4-3 with TRBJ1-2; TRBD1 matches at 8 bases. CDR3 size: 16 residues. Germline V lookup: CDR1 LGHNA, CDR2 YSLEER. The ends lost 4 bases at V and 2 bases at J; junction bases unmatched: 9.

The V gene is TRBV7-2, the J gene TRBJ1-1; D unresolved. This CDR3 contains 11 residues. From germline, CDR1 is SGHTA and CDR2 FQGNSA. Trimming stripped 3 bases from V and 8 bases from J, with 7 bases between. CDR3: CASSFREEAFF. The CDR3 DNA is TGTGCCAGCAGCTTTAGGGAGGAAGCTTTCTTT.